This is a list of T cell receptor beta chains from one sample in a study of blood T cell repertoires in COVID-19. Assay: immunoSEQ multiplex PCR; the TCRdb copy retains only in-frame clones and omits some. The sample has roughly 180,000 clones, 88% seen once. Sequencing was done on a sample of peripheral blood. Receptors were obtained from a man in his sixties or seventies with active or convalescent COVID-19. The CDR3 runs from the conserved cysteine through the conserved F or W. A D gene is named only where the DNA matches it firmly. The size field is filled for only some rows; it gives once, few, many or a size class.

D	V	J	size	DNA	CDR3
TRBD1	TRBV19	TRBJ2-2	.	TGTGCCAGTAGTATACAGGGACAGGGGGCAGTCGGGGAGCTGTTTTTT	CASSIQGQGAVGELFF
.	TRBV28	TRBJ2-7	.	TGTGCCAGCAGGGAACAGGACTACGAGCAGTACTTC	CASREQDYEQYF
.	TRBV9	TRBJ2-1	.	TGTGCCAGCAGCGTCTGGGACTTTAACAATGAGCAGTTCTTC	CASSVWDFNNEQFF
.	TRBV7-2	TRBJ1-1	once	.	CASSPEVGRGNFGVFF
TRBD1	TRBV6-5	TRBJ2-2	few	TGTGCCAGCAGTTACGGACAGGGCTACACCGGGGAGCTGTTTTTT	CASSYGQGYTGELFF
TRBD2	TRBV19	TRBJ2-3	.	TGTGCCAGTAGGCTTCAAGCGGGGGCAAGAACAGATACGCAGTATTTT	CASRLQAGARTDTQYF
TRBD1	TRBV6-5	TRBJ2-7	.	TGTGCCAGCAGTCGACCCAGGGACAGGGGAGGCGAGCAGTACTTC	CASSRPRDRGGEQYF
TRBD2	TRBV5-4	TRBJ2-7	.	TGTGCCAGCAGCTTGGGCGGGAGGGCCCTCTACGAGCAGTACTTC	CASSLGGRALYEQYF
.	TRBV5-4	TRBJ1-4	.	TGTGCCAGCAGCTTATGGCCCGTTGATGAAAAACTGTTTTTT	CASSLWPVDEKLFF
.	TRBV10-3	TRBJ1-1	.	TGTGCCATCAAACCGGTAGTAAACACTGAAGCTTTCTTT	CAIKPVVNTEAFF
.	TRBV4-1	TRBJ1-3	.	TGCGCCAGCCCCGGGAGTGTCTCTGGAAACACCATATATTTT	CASPGSVSGNTIYF
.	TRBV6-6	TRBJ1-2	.	TGTGCCAGCAGTTCCGCAGGGGACTATGGCTACACCTTC	CASSSAGDYGYTF
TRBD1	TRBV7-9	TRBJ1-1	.	TGTGCCAGCAGCTTAGGGGACAGGAACACTGAAGCTTTCTTT	CASSLGDRNTEAFF
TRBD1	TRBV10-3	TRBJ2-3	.	TGTGCCATCGGACAGGGCACAGATACGCAGTATTTT	CAIGQGTDTQYF
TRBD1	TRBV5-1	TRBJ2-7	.	TGCGCCAGCAACACTGGACAGGGGGCTTACGAGCAGTACTTC	CASNTGQGAYEQYF
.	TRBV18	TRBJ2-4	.	TGTGCCAGCTCCCGAGACAGGCGAATGGGGGACCACGGGAACTTC	CASSRDRRMGDHGNF
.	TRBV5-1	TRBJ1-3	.	TGCGCCAGCAGCTTGGACAGGGCGGCTGGAAACACCATATATTTT	CASSLDRAAGNTIYF
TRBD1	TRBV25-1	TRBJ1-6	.	TGTGCCAGCAGTGAGACAGGGACTTATAATTCACCCCTCCACTTT	CASSETGTYNSPLHF
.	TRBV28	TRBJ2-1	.	TGTGCCAGCAGCTGGACAAGTAACAATGAGCAGTTCTTC	CASSWTSNNEQFF
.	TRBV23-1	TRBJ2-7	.	TGCGCCGGTGAGACTAGACGGCAGTACTTC	CAGETRRQYF
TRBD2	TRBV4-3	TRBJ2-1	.	TGCGCCAGCAGCCAAGATCGGTGGGCGGGAGTCAACACTGAGCAGTTCTTC	CASSQDRWAGVNTEQFF
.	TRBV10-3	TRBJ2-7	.	TGTGCCATCAGTGAGTCGAGGGTAGGTCCCTACGAGCAGTACTTC	CAISESRVGPYEQYF
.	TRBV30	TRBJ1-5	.	TGTGCCTGGAGTGTGCATGTAGATCAGCCCCAGCATTTT	CAWSVHVDQPQHF
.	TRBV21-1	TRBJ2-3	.	TGTGCCAGCAGCCCAGGACTAGCGATTCTTACAGATACGCAGTATTTT	CASSPGLAILTDTQYF
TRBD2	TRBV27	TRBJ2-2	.	TGTGCCAGCAGGCGTAGCGGGACGAACACCGGGGAGCTGTTTTTT	CASRRSGTNTGELFF
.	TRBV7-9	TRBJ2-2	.	TGTGCCAGCAGCTTAGGACAAAACACCGGGGAGCTGTTTTTT	CASSLGQNTGELFF
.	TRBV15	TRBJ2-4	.	TGTGCCACCAGCGGGAGGACATCCTTAGCCAAAAACATTCAGTACTTC	CATSGRTSLAKNIQYF
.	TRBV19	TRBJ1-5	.	TGTGCGTCCAGGGGTGGTCAGCCCCAGCATTTT	CASRGGQPQHF
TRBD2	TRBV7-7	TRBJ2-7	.	TGTGCCAGCAGCTTAGCCCCCCCTGACCCGGGGAAGCGGGCGGGGGCCTACGAGCAGTACTTC	CASSLAPPDPGKRAGAYEQYF
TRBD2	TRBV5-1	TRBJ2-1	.	TGCGCCAGCAGCTTGGTGTTAGCGGGGGATTACTACAATGAGCAGTTCTTC	CASSLVLAGDYYNEQFF